Detailed here is one T cell receptor (beta chain). The antigen is undetermined. Assay used: immunoSEQ multiplex PCR; TCRdb lists only in-frame clones, some missing. The repertoire includes about 27,000 clones, 80% to 95% of them detected once, and 1.1% sits in the top ten. This entry comes from a study of T cells in localized non-small cell lung cancer. Study-wide findings and caveats: As only one tumor region underwent sequencing, heterogeneity remains possible.

The CDR3 sequence is 15 residues long. Trimming removed 5 bases at V and 3 bases at J, with 17 bases between. CDR1 and CDR2 from the germline V gene are MNHEY and SMNVEV (reference sequence). The sequencing used peripheral blood, collected before any cancer treatment. This receptor was taken from a woman between 40 and 69 years old with stage I lung adenocarcinoma. The chain links TRBV27 to TRBJ2-7, with D perhaps matching TRBD2 (7 bases). Here the CDR3 DNA reads TGTGCCAGCAGTCTCGGGGGAGGGACACACTACGAGCAGTACTTC. The encoded protein is CASSLGGGTHYEQYF.